This T cell receptor (beta chain) emerged from a study of radiotherapy plus CTLA-4 blockade in lung cancer. Study-level points and caveats: Early shifts in blood T cell clones, with interferon-beta, reportedly predicted response best. After radiotherapy and ipilimumab, tumor-derived clones expanded in peripheral blood.

Germline-derived CDR1 and CDR2 are MGHDK and SYGVNS. The CDR3 sequence is 13 residues long. V lost 4 bases to trimming and J lost 10 bases, with 11 bases between them. Notes on this clone: Its antigen is not identified.

Some clones are missing from TCRdb's copy, which holds only in-frame ones; the method was immunoSEQ multiplex PCR. Of around 37,000 clones in the sample, 70% to 75% are singletons; the top ten hold about 14%. The TCR originated in a human donor with non-small cell lung cancer that progressed on radiotherapy plus ipilimumab. Sequencing used peripheral blood, obtained from a patient treated with radiotherapy plus ipilimumab. V and J are TRBV25-1 and TRBJ1-6; tentatively, D is TRBD1 (5 bases). For the CDR3, the DNA is TGTGCCAGCAGTGGGAAATGGGACTCACCCCTCCACTTT. Translation gives CASSGKWDSPLHF. Full variable domain (outside the CDR3, taken from reference TRBV25-1 and TRBJ1-6): EADIYQTPRYLVIGTGKKITLECSQTMGHDKMYWYQQDPGMELHLIHYSYGVNSTEKGDLSSESTVSRIRTEHFPLTLESARPSHTSQYLCASSGKWDSPLHFGNGTRLTVT.